This passage covers 18 T cell receptor beta chains from one sample sequenced in a study of T cells in women clearing cervical HPV infection. Assay used: immunoSEQ multiplex PCR; TCRdb lists only in-frame clones, some missing. There are around 33,000 clones in the sample, with 18% held by the top ten. The material sequenced was blood buffy coat. The receptors come from a woman between 18 and 70 years old with a cervical HPV16 infection that either progressed to CIN3+ or cleared (not recorded which).

Note on this clone: The CDR3 end falls 3 residues outside the read, so it is completed with the germline J gene. The V gene is TRBV7-8, the J gene TRBJ1-2; 9 nucleotides line up with TRBD1. The CDR3 length is 15 residues. Germline V lookup: CDR1 SGHVS, CDR2 FQNEAQ. The DNA read from the CDR3 is TGTGCCAGCAGCTTAGGGGGACAGGGAACCTACGAC. Translating it yields CASSLGGQGTYD. The full CDR3 is CASSLGGQGTYDYTF. The entire variable domain, with the rest obtained from reference TRBV7-8 and TRBJ1-2, is as follows: GAGVSQSPRYKVAKRGQDVALRCDPISGHVSLFWYQQALGQGPEFLTYFQNEAQLDKSGLPSDRFFAERPEGSVSTLKIQRTQQEDSAVYLCASSLGGQGTYDYTFGSGTRLTVV.

Points on this clone: The CDR3 is cut off 3 residues early in the read; its end comes from the germline J gene. V and J are TRBV7-3 and TRBJ2-5; 7 bases map to TRBD2. This CDR3 is 15 amino acids long. The V gene's germline CDR1 is SGHTA and CDR2 FQGTGA. CDR3 in amino acids: CASSLAGVNSDTQYF. The CDR3 DNA, read in part, is TGTGCCAGCAGCCTTGCGGGGGTTAACTCAGATACC.

A remark on this clone: Read data end 3 residues before the CDR3 end; the end is taken from the germline J gene. This chain links TRBV2 with TRBJ1-3; TRBD1 matches 7 bases. Looked up from germline, CDR1 is SNHLY and CDR2 is FYNNEI. V trimming: 6 bases; J trimming: 4 bases; junction bases outside the gene matches: 6. The CDR3 has 14 residues. CDR3 sequence: CASRDRFSGNTIYF. The CDR3 bases that were read are TGTGCCAGCAGGGACAGGTTTTCAGGAAACACC. The whole variable domain, filled in from reference TRBV2 and TRBJ1-3, reads EPEVTQTPSHQVTQMGQEVILRCVPISNHLYFYWYRQILGQKVEFLVSFYNNEISEKSEIFDDQFSVERPDGSNFTLKIRSTKLEDSAMYFCASRDRFSGNTIYFGEGSWLTVV.

In the case of this clone: The CDR3 end is not reached by the read, which stops 3 residues before it; the germline J gene fills it in. The chain employs TRBV5-1 and TRBJ1-2; a possible D gene is TRBD1 (5 bases). V dropped 4 bases and J dropped 0 bases, with 13 bases sitting between them. The V gene's germline CDR1 is SGHRS and CDR2 YFSETQ. The CDR3 sequence is 15 residues long. The CDR3 sequence: CASSPRQHPNYGYTF. The CDR3 bases that were read are TGCGCCAGCAGCCCAAGACAGCACCCTAACTATGGC. The complete variable domain, with remaining parts taken from reference TRBV5-1 and TRBJ1-2, reads KAGVTQTPRYLIKTRGQQVTLSCSPISGHRSVSWYQQTPGQGLQFLFEYFSETQRNKGNFPGRFSGRQFSNSRSEMNVSTLELGDSALYLCASSPRQHPNYGYTFGSGTRLTVV.

Of note for this clone: The CDR3 end falls 3 residues outside the read, so it is completed with the germline J gene. V and J are TRBV29-1 and TRBJ1-6, with 7 bases matching TRBD1. The CDR3 contains 15 residues. Trimming cost V 7 bases and J 5 bases; bases outside gene matches: 11. From germline, CDR1 is SQVTM and CDR2 ANQGSEA. CDR3 DNA, as far as it was read: TGCAGCGCTCGTGTCGACAGGGCGGATAATTCACCC. Its translation is CSARVDRADNSP. The complete CDR3 reads CSARVDRADNSPLHF.

Notes on this clone: The CDR3 end lies 3 residues beyond the end of the read and is filled in from the germline J gene. The V and J genes are TRBV9 and TRBJ1-2; tentative D call: TRBD1 (5 bases). In germline, CDR1 is SGDLS, CDR2 YYNGEE. This CDR3 has 13 residues. The CDR3 reads CASSVDQGWGYTF. The sequenced part of the CDR3 DNA is TGTGCCAGCAGCGTAGATCAGGGCTGGGGC.

Of note for this clone: The read ends 3 residues early relative to the CDR3; the germline J gene fills the gap. V and J are TRBV29-1 and TRBJ1-5; 7 nucleotides line up with TRBD1. Germline CDR1 reads SQVTM; CDR2 reads ANQGSEA. The junction had 2 bases not matched to a gene; V was cut back by 5 bases and J by 4 bases. The CDR3 has 12 residues. CDR3 sequence: CSVRDSNQPQHF. Incomplete CDR3 DNA: TGCAGCGTTCGGGACAGTAATCAGCCC.

About this clone: The CDR3 is cut off 3 residues early in the read; its end comes from the germline J gene. The J gene is TRBJ2-7, the V gene TRBV7-3; D might be TRBD2 (5 bases). The CDR3 runs 12 residues. Trimming cost V 2 bases and J 6 bases, with 8 bases left between them. Germline lookup yields CDR1 SGHTA and CDR2 FQGTGA. CDR3 residues: CASSLPGSEQYF. The DNA read from the CDR3 is TGTGCCAGCAGCTTACCGGGGAGCGAG.

On this clone itself: Coverage ceases 3 residues before the CDR3 finishes, and the germline J gene fills in the end. J is TRBJ2-6 and V is TRBV18; D gene unclear. The CDR3 extends over 16 amino acids. Trimming removed 2 bases at V and 0 bases at J, with 8 bases between. CDR1 is KGHSH, CDR2 LQKENI, per germline. This chain's CDR3 is CASSPIRSSGANVLTF. The covered CDR3 bases are TGTGCCAGCTCACCAATCAGGTCCTCTGGGGCCAACGTC.

A word on this clone: The DNA ends 3 residues before the CDR3 does, and the rest of the CDR3 is filled in from the germline J gene. This rearrangement joins TRBV7-2 to TRBJ2-7; tentatively, D is TRBD2 (5 bases). The V end was cut by 5 bases, the J end by 1 base, with 12 bases between. Germline lookup yields CDR1 SGHTA and CDR2 FQGNSA. The CDR3 length is 14 residues. The DNA read from the CDR3 is TGTGCCAGCAGCCCGGACTCCAGATCCTACGAG. Protein: CASSPDSRSYE. Given in full, the CDR3 is CASSPDSRSYEQYF.

In the case of this clone: The read ends 3 residues early relative to the CDR3; the germline J gene fills the gap. The chain recombines TRBV2 with TRBJ2-2, with 11 bases lining up with TRBD1. The CDR3 consists of 15 residues. Trimming at V came to 6 bases and at J to 3 bases, leaving 3 bases not matched to a gene. Germline values: CDR1 SNHLY, CDR2 FYNNEI. The sequenced CDR3 bases are TGTGCCAGCAGCCGGGACAGGGGGTACACCGGGGAG. It encodes CASSRDRGYTGE. The complete CDR3 sequence is CASSRDRGYTGELFF. Full variable domain (missing parts from reference TRBV2 and TRBJ2-2): EPEVTQTPSHQVTQMGQEVILRCVPISNHLYFYWYRQILGQKVEFLVSFYNNEISEKSEIFDDQFSVERPDGSNFTLKIRSTKLEDSAMYFCASSRDRGYTGELFFGEGSRLTVL.

A note on this clone: The read ends 3 residues shy of where the CDR3 ends; the end is completed using the germline J gene. Different DNA sequences within this sample yield the same CDR3. This chain links TRBV2 with TRBJ1-2; the D is unclear. The CDR3 has 12 residues. Germline CDR1 is SNHLY and CDR2 is FYNNEI. The sequenced CDR3 bases are TGTGCCAGCAGTGAAACGCCTAGTGGT. This encodes CASSETPSG. The entire CDR3 protein reads CASSETPSGYTF. The whole variable domain, remainder taken from reference TRBV2 and TRBJ1-2, is EPEVTQTPSHQVTQMGQEVILRCVPISNHLYFYWYRQILGQKVEFLVSFYNNEISEKSEIFDDQFSVERPDGSNFTLKIRSTKLEDSAMYFCASSETPSGYTFGSGTRLTVV.

In regard to this clone: The read comes to an end 3 residues before the CDR3 does, leaving the germline J gene to fill in the end. The chain joins TRBV6-1 to TRBJ2-3, with 8 bases aligning to TRBD2. CDR3 length: 15 residues. Unmatched junction bases numbered 6, after V lost 2 bases and J lost 5 bases. Germline loops: CDR1 MNHNS, CDR2 SASEGT. The CDR3 here is CASSEFAGGEDTQYF. CDR3 DNA (partial): TGTGCCAGCAGTGAATTTGCGGGGGGAGAAGATACG.

Remarks on this clone: The read finishes 3 residues shy of the CDR3 end, and the germline J gene is used to complete it. The chain recombines TRBV7-6 with TRBJ2-5, with TRBD2 matching 7 bases. From germline, CDR1 is SGHVS and CDR2 FNYEAQ. After removal of 4 bases from V and 2 bases from J, the junction contained 7 bases not matched to a gene. The CDR3 extends over 15 amino acids. CDR3 sequence reads: CASSSTGGSQETQYF. The covered CDR3 bases are TGTGCCAGCAGCTCAACCGGGGGGTCACAAGAGACC. The full variable domain, its missing parts supplied by reference TRBV7-6 and TRBJ2-5, is GAGVSQSPRYKVTKRGQDVALRCDPISGHVSLYWYRQALGQGPEFLTYFNYEAQQDKSGLPNDRFSAERPEGSISTLTIQRTEQRDSAMYRCASSSTGGSQETQYFGPGTRLLVL.

Worth noting for this clone: The read is 3 residues too short to cover the CDR3 end, so that end is filled in from the germline J gene. The V and J genes are TRBV7-3 and TRBJ2-3; 8 bases map to TRBD2. Germline lookup yields CDR1 SGHTA and CDR2 FQGTGA. After removal of 0 bases from V and 6 bases from J, the junction contained 5 bases not matched to a gene. This CDR3 is built from 15 residues. The CDR3 reads CASSLTGLAGDTQYF. The part of the CDR3 DNA that was read is TGTGCCAGCAGCTTAACAGGACTAGCTGGCGATACG.

Details on this clone: The read halts 3 residues ahead of the CDR3 end, with the missing end drawn from the germline J gene. The chain uses TRBV5-1 and TRBJ2-5, with D perhaps matching TRBD1 (6 bases). Germline CDR1 SGHRS, CDR2 YFSETQ. CDR3 length: 14 amino acids. Trimming removed 5 bases at V and 1 base at J, with 12 bases between. CDR3 residues: CASRVGTTQETQYF. Partial CDR3 DNA: TGCGCCAGCAGGGTGGGGACAACCCAAGAGACC.

Comments on this clone: Read coverage stops 3 residues before the CDR3 terminus; the germline J gene supplies the remainder. This rearrangement joins TRBV5-1 to TRBJ2-2; 8 bases align to TRBD1. Germline V lookup: CDR1 SGHRS, CDR2 YFSETQ. This CDR3 has 15 residues. CDR3 sequence: CASSSGTGGFRALFF. CDR3 bases read: TGCGCCAGCAGCTCCGGGACAGGAGGATTCCGGGCG.

About this clone itself: With the read ending 3 residues before the CDR3 end, the germline J gene is used to fill in that end. This rearrangement joins TRBV10-3 to TRBJ1-6, with D perhaps matching TRBD1 (5 bases). CDR3 length: 14 residues. V was trimmed by 4 bases and J by 7 bases, leaving 11 bases between them. The germline V gene encodes CDR1 ENHRY and CDR2 SYGVKD. The sequenced part of the CDR3 DNA is TGTGCCATCAGTGGGGGAGGGGAGAATTCACCC. Translating gives CAISGGGENSP. The CDR3, in full, reads CAISGGGENSPLHF.